A single T cell receptor (beta chain) is shown here with its context. This clonotype was observed many times. Its antigen is unknown. No much larger clone exists at a distance of one base, and base qualities are not known. Between the V and J ends, shortened by 7 bases and 9 bases respectively, the junction contains 9 bases. CDR1 and CDR2 (SQVTM, ANQGSEA) derive from the germline V gene. The CDR3 measures 9 amino acids from cysteine to phenylalanine. Of all the DNA, just the CDR3 is kept, 27 bases in frame from base 1. What the treatment or condition label conveys for this sample: allogeneic hematopoietic cell transplantation with graft depleted of TCRalphabeta T cells and CD19 B cells. The children who served as transplant recipients had been given grafts of TCRalphabeta/CD19-depleted allogeneic hematopoietic cells. Preparation of the library involved PCR. These reads were obtained on an Illumina HiSeq 2500. To normalize quantification of the TCRbeta repertoire, the TCR libraries were built with molecular barcoding that relied on unique molecular identifiers. In-frame beta chains were kept once TCRdb had trimmed the public reads at Q25 with fastp and called clones with MiXCR. Each record represents a unique CDR3 protein, reported with the most common genes and DNA among its rows. This sample has tens of thousands of distinct CDR3 sequences in its table, and 50% to 55% of those were observed once. Jointly, the top ten make up around two fifths of the sample.

The data are from a study of T-cell reconstitution after alpha-beta-depleted transplantation in children (dated by TCRdb to about 2016). In terms of the full investigation: Using TCR repertoire profiling, the study quantitatively followed how T-cell immune reconstitution unfolded in children after TCRalphabeta/CD19-depleted allogeneic hematopoietic cell transplantation.

What the research found in general, with its limitations: The apparently early alphabetaT-cell count recovery about two months after transplant was reportedly dependent on only several hundred rapidly expanded clones derived from non-depleted graft cells. Hyperexpanded clone frequencies declined over subsequent months; after one year, T-cell counts and TCRbeta diversity were mostly attributed to newly produced T cells. The high TCRbeta diversity at day 60 in some patients was ascribed to recipient T cells and intrathymic progenitors that had survived conditioning.

This clonotype was sampled from a boy younger than two with SCID, due to receive a stem cell transplant. Source: peripheral blood, taken before TCRalphabeta/CD19-depleted stem cell transplant. The chain is assembled from TRBV29-1 and TRBJ2-5, with no confident D gene call. The sequenced DNA: TGCAGCGCTCCCGAGGCCCAGTACTTC. It codes for CSAPEAQYF.